These T cell receptor beta chains were read from a single sample in a study of T-cell memory formation after mild COVID-19. TCRdb used MiXCR to reprocess the 5' RACE reads, holding one entry per CDR3 protein. There are under 250,000 distinct CDR3 sequences in the sample; over 9% occur only once, and 20% to 25% lies in the top ten. Sequencing was performed on PBMCs or a T cell subset sorted from them (not recorded which). The receptors stem from a man between 18 and 29 years old who had mild COVID-19 (a few samples of this study predate the infection). Cell type and time point are not known. CDR3s include the opening cysteine and the closing phenylalanine or tryptophan. The D gene is left open where the match is weak. Clone size is shown for a subset of rows, as once, few, many or a class of expanded clone.

DNA	CDR3	V	J	size	length	D
TGTGCCAGCAGTTATGACACTGAAGCTTTCTTT	CASSYDTEAFF	TRBV6-2/TRBV6-3	TRBJ1-1	-	11	-
TGTGCCAGCAGTAGCGGGGGGACTTACAATGAGCAGTTCTTC	CASSSGGTYNEQFF	TRBV7-8	TRBJ2-1	few	14	TRBD2
TGCGCCAGCAGCCAAGGTGGGGTGGATACGCAGTATTTT	CASSQGGVDTQYF	TRBV4-1	TRBJ2-3	many	13	-
TGTGCCAGCAGCTTAGCGTATTTGAGGTCTGGGGCCAACGTCCTGACTTTC	CASSLAYLRSGANVLTF	TRBV7-2	TRBJ2-6	many	17	-
TGTGCCAGCAGCTTAACTTCTCTAGGGGACACCGGGGAGCTGTTTTTT	CASSLTSLGDTGELFF	TRBV11-3	TRBJ2-2	few	16	-
TGCGCCAGCAGCTTGACTAGGAGGGGTGAGCAGTTCTTC	CASSLTRRGEQFF	TRBV5-1	TRBJ2-1	few	13	-
TGTGCCAGCAGCTCGCCCGGTTGGGACAATGAGCAGTTCTTC	CASSSPGWDNEQFF	TRBV5-6	TRBJ2-1	few	14	-
TGTGCCAGCAGCCCTATTCCTAGCGGGGGATACAATGAGCAGTTCTTC	CASSPIPSGGYNEQFF	TRBV5-4	TRBJ2-1	few	16	TRBD2
TGTGCCAGCAGCGTAACTCTTGGACCAGGAAACTCTGGGGCCAACGTCCTGACTTTC	CASSVTLGPGNSGANVLTF	TRBV9	TRBJ2-6	few	19	-
TGTGCCAGCAGCTTAGCAGGCGGGAGATCCTACAATGAGCAGTTCTTC	CASSLAGGRSYNEQFF	TRBV7-9	TRBJ2-1	-	16	TRBD2
TGCGCCAGCAGCCAAGAGAGGACAGATGCCTACGAGCAGTACTTC	CASSQERTDAYEQYF	TRBV4-1	TRBJ2-7	few	15	-
TGTGCCAGCAGCTTGAGGCGGGGGGCCCGTGAGCAGTACTTC	CASSLRRGAREQYF	TRBV7-9	TRBJ2-7	few	14	TRBD2
TGCGCCAGCAGCTTGGTGCCAGACGATGAGACCCAGTACTTC	CASSLVPDDETQYF	TRBV5-1	TRBJ2-5	few	14	-
TGTGCCAGCAGCTCCAATACAGGGGTGAATCAGCCCCAGCATTTT	CASSSNTGVNQPQHF	TRBV7-2	TRBJ1-5	few	15	TRBD1
TGTGCCAACCAAGACTCGAACACCGGGGAGCTGTTTTTT	CANQDSNTGELFF	TRBV12-3/TRBV12-4	TRBJ2-2	many	13	-
TGTGCCAGCAGCTCTACCTTGGCAGTGACGACTAGCACAGATACGCAGTATTTT	CASSSTLAVTTSTDTQYF	TRBV7-9	TRBJ2-3	-	18	-
TGTGCCAGCAGTTTAGCGGGGGCGGGGAAGACCCAGTACTTC	CASSLAGAGKTQYF	TRBV12-3/TRBV12-4	TRBJ2-5	-	14	-
TGTGCCAGCAGCCAAGTACCCCCACGGGAGACGATCCAAGAGACCCAGTACTTC	CASSQVPPRETIQETQYF	TRBV3-1	TRBJ2-5	few	18	-
TGTGCCAGCAGCGTAGGAGGGGCAGGGGGTAATTCACCCCTCCACTTT	CASSVGGAGGNSPLHF	TRBV9	TRBJ1-6	few	16	TRBD1
TGTGCCACCAGTGATGCCTCACGGGGGGGCTCCTACAATGAGCAGTTCTTC	CATSDASRGGSYNEQFF	TRBV24-1	TRBJ2-1	-	17	TRBD2
TGTGCCAGCAGCCAAGATTGGGACAGGGAATATGGCTACACCTTC	CASSQDWDREYGYTF	TRBV3-1	TRBJ1-2	once	15	TRBD1
TGTGCCACCTGGGGGGTTGGGTCTTGGAAACAAGGCGATGAGCAGTTCTTC	CATWGVGSWKQGDEQFF	TRBV10-3	TRBJ2-1	-	17	-
TGCGCCAGCAGCTTGGCCGTCCTCTCCGAGCAGTACTTC	CASSLAVLSEQYF	TRBV5-1	TRBJ2-7	-	13	-
TGTGCCAGCAGTCCATATACCCGCACAGATACGCAGTATTTT	CASSPYTRTDTQYF	TRBV27	TRBJ2-3	many	14	-
TGTGCCAGCAGCCAGGGGGTTTTCGCGGGGGGCACAGATACGCAGTATTTT	CASSQGVFAGGTDTQYF	TRBV7-7	TRBJ2-3	many	17	-
TGTGCCAGCTCATCCCTTCGGACGGTCGAGACCCAGTACTTC	CASSSLRTVETQYF	TRBV18	TRBJ2-5	few	14	-
TGCGCCAGCAGCAAGCTAGCGGCGGCCGGTACGTCAAACATTCAGTACTTC	CASSKLAAAGTSNIQYF	TRBV5-1	TRBJ2-4	few	17	TRBD2
TGTGCCAGCAGCTTGGCCCGGGGAGGCTCAAACTATGGCTACACCTTC	CASSLARGGSNYGYTF	TRBV5-4	TRBJ1-2	many	16	-
TGCGCCAGCAGCTTGGATGGGGGCTTTGGAAACACCATATATTTT	CASSLDGGFGNTIYF	TRBV5-1	TRBJ1-3	few	15	-
TGTGCCACCAGTGATCTTGGGGTCCGTGAGCAGTTCTTC	CATSDLGVREQFF	TRBV24-1	TRBJ2-1	-	13	-
TGTGCCAGCAGTGCTAACAGGGGGTTCACAGATACGCAGTATTTT	CASSANRGFTDTQYF	TRBV25-1	TRBJ2-3	-	15	TRBD1
TGTGACACCAGCAGAGATAGTGTTCAAGAGACCCAGTACTTC	CDTSRDSVQETQYF	TRBV15	TRBJ2-5	-	14	-
TGCGCCAGCAGCTTCCCCGAAGGGGCTCCCCTATATGGCTACACCTTC	CASSFPEGAPLYGYTF	TRBV5-1	TRBJ1-2	few	16	-
TGTGCCACCAGTGATTACGGGACAGGGAATGAGCAGTTCTTC	CATSDYGTGNEQFF	TRBV24-1	TRBJ2-1	many	14	TRBD1
TGCAGTGCTAGGACTAGCGGGGGGTTTGAGCAGTTCTTC	CSARTSGGFEQFF	TRBV20-1	TRBJ2-1	-	13	TRBD2
TGTGCCAGCAGCGGTGGGGACAGGGGGTCCTACGAGCAGTACTTC	CASSGGDRGSYEQYF	TRBV7-9	TRBJ2-7	few	15	TRBD1
TGTGCCAGCAGTTTATCGATGATCTCAGATACGCAGTATTTT	CASSLSMISDTQYF	TRBV27	TRBJ2-3	-	14	-
TGCAGTGCCGGGGGGGGGCTCATGGCAGATACGCAGTATTTT	CSAGGGLMADTQYF	TRBV20-1	TRBJ2-3	-	14	TRBD2
TGCAGTGCTAGAGACGCCCAGGGGAGGCCAGAGACCCAGTACTTC	CSARDAQGRPETQYF	TRBV20-1	TRBJ2-5	many	15	-
TGCGCCAGCAGAATCGGGGAGGCTTCGAACACTGAAGCTTTCTTT	CASRIGEASNTEAFF	TRBV5-1	TRBJ1-1	-	15	-
TGTGCCAGCAGCCCCGGGCGGGGCTACACCTTC	CASSPGRGYTF	TRBV12-3/TRBV12-4	TRBJ1-2	-	11	-
TGTGCCAGCAGTTGGGGAAGGTCAACTAATGAAAAACTGTTTTTT	CASSWGRSTNEKLFF	TRBV6-2/TRBV6-3	TRBJ1-4	few	15	-
TGTGCCAGCAGTTTGGTTTCCAGGGCGTACTATGGCTACACCTTC	CASSLVSRAYYGYTF	TRBV28	TRBJ1-2	-	15	-
TGTGCCAGCAGACCTACTAGCGGGGGGAGGAAGACCCAGTACTTC	CASRPTSGGRKTQYF	TRBV6-5	TRBJ2-5	few	15	TRBD2
TGTGCCAGCAGCTTTGTCGCAGGGGATTATGAGCAGTTCTTC	CASSFVAGDYEQFF	TRBV7-9	TRBJ2-1	few	14	-
TGTGCCAGCAGCTCTCGGGGCTCTGGAATGGGTGGCTACACCTTC	CASSSRGSGMGGYTF	TRBV11-2	TRBJ1-2	-	15	-
TGTGCCACCAGCACTGACAGGGGGTTCTCTCAGCCCCAGCATTTT	CATSTDRGFSQPQHF	TRBV15	TRBJ1-5	-	15	TRBD1
TGCGCCAGCAGCCCCTTACCGGGACGGCCCGAGGAGCAGTACTTC	CASSPLPGRPEEQYF	TRBV5-1	TRBJ2-7	-	15	-
TGTGCCTCGGGTAGGGGTCACAATGAGCAGTTCTTC	CASGRGHNEQFF	TRBV7-9	TRBJ2-1	few	12	-
TGTGCCAGCAGTTACTCGAGGGTCTACAATGAGCAGTTCTTC	CASSYSRVYNEQFF	TRBV6-6	TRBJ2-1	-	14	-
TGTGCCAGCAGACCCGCGGGGGGCAACACCGGGGAGCTGTTTTTT	CASRPAGGNTGELFF	TRBV6-2/TRBV6-3	TRBJ2-2	few	15	TRBD2